This TCR beta chain was retrieved from a study of T cell responses to AZD1222 COVID-19 vaccine. General study findings and limits: In all cases, repertoires were sampled only after the peak T cell response. Seropositive AZD1222 recipients at baseline numbered only five or six.

The V gene lost 1 base and the J gene lost 9 bases, with 17 bases spanning the gap. The length of the CDR3 is 14 residues. From germline, CDR1 is GTSNPN and CDR2 SVGIG (reference sequence). The assay was immunoSEQ multiplex PCR, and TCRdb's table has in-frame clones only and misses some. This table holds about 73,000 clones, 80% to 90% found once. In the case of this clone: Its antigen is as yet unknown.

The chain combines TRBV30 with TRBJ2-3, with D hard to call. The TCR originated in an adult who received the AZD1222 COVID-19 vaccine. Sequencing used peripheral blood, obtained 28 days after the second AZD1222 dose. The CDR3 spells CAWSGGEQLSTQYF. In DNA form, the CDR3 reads TGTGCCTGGAGTGGTGGGGAACAACTGAGCACGCAGTATTTT.